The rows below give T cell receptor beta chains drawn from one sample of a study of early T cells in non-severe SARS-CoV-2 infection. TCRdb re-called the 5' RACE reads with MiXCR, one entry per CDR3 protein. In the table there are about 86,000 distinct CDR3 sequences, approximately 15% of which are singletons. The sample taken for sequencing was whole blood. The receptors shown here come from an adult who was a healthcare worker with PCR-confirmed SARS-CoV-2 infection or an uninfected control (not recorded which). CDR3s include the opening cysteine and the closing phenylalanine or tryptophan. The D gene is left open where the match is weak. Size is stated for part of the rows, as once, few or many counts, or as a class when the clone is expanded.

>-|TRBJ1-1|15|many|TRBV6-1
CASIRARTENTEAFF
TGTGCCAGCATCCGAGCCAGGACAGAGAACACTGAAGCTTTCTTT
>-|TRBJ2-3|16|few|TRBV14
CASSQWTRPSTDTQYF
TGTGCCAGCAGCCAGTGGACCCGCCCCAGCACAGATACGCAGTATTTT
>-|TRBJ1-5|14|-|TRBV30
CAWSVGPLNQPQHF
TGTGCCTGGAGTGTTGGACCGCTCAATCAGCCCCAGCATTTT
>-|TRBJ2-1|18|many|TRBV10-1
CASSDREQHANIYNEQFF
TGCGCCAGCAGTGACCGGGAACAGCATGCAAATATCTACAATGAGCAGTTCTTC
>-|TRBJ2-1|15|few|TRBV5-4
CASSLGGPSYNEQFF
TGTGCCAGCAGCTTGGGGGGCCCGTCCTACAATGAGCAGTTCTTC
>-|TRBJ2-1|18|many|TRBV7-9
CASSSARRASERDGEQFF
TGTGCCAGCAGCTCTGCTCGGCGTGCTAGCGAAAGAGACGGTGAGCAGTTCTTC
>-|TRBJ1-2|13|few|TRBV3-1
CASSRGRNYGYTF
TGTGCCAGCTCAAGGGGACGGAACTATGGCTACACCTTC
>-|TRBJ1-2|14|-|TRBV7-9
CASSSQDPNYGYTF
TGTGCCAGCAGCTCCCAGGACCCTAACTATGGCTACACCTTC
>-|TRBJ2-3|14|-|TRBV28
CASSFGPVVDTQYF
TGTGCCAGCAGTTTTGGGCCGGTCGTCGATACGCAGTATTTT
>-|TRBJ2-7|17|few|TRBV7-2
CASSQQLQGPYSYEQYF
TGTGCCAGCAGCCAACAACTACAGGGTCCTTACTCCTACGAGCAGTACTTC
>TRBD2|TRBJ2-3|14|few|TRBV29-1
CSLQTSGSTDTQYF
TGCAGCCTACAGACTAGCGGGAGCACAGATACGCAGTATTTT
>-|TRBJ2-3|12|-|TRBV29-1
CSVEDSTDTQYF
TGCAGCGTGGAAGACAGCACAGATACGCAGTATTTT
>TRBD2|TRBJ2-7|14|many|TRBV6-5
CASSVLAGDYEQYF
TGTGCCAGCAGTGTACTAGCGGGAGACTACGAGCAGTACTTC
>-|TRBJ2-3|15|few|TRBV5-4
CASSSKGSYTDTQYF
TGTGCCAGCAGTTCGAAGGGCAGTTACACAGATACGCAGTATTTT
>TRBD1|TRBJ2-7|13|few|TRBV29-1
CSAQDRSSYEQYF
TGCAGCGCCCAGGACAGGTCCTCCTACGAGCAGTACTTC
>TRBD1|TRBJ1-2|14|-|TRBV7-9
CASSLSGTVYGYTF
TGTGCCAGCAGCCTTTCCGGGACAGTCTATGGCTACACCTTC
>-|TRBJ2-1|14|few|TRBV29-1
CSVDLAKADNEQFF
TGCAGCGTCGACCTAGCGAAAGCAGACAATGAGCAGTTCTTC
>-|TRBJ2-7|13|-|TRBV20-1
CSARGENGYEQYF
TGCAGTGCTAGGGGGGAAAACGGCTACGAGCAGTACTTC
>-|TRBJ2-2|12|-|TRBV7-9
CASSFLVGELFF
TGTGCCAGCAGCTTTTTAGTCGGGGAGCTGTTTTTT
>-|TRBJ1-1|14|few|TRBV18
CASSPQTGNTEAFF
TGTGCCAGCTCACCACAGACTGGAAACACTGAAGCTTTCTTT
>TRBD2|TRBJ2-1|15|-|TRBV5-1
CASSLELAGGDEQFF
TGCGCCAGCAGCTTGGAACTAGCGGGAGGGGATGAGCAGTTCTTC
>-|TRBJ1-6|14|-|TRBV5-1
CASSSGLDNSPLHF
TGCGCCAGCAGCTCCGGACTGGATAATTCACCCCTCCACTTT
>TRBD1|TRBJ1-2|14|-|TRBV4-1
CASSPTSQGAGYTF
TGCGCCAGCAGCCCCACAAGCCAGGGGGCTGGCTACACCTTC
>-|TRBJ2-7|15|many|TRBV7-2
CASSPLGASPYEQYF
TGTGCCAGCTCCCCCCTAGGGGCCTCCCCCTACGAGCAGTACTTC
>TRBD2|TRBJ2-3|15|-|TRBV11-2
CASSPREGLADTQYF
TGTGCCAGCAGCCCGCGGGAGGGCCTAGCAGATACGCAGTATTTT
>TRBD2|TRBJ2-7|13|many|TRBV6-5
CASSGGMTYEQYF
TGTGCCAGCTCCGGGGGGATGACCTACGAGCAGTACTTC
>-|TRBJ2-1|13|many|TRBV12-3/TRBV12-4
CASSTSAYNEQFF
TGTGCCAGCAGTACCTCGGCCTACAATGAGCAGTTCTTC
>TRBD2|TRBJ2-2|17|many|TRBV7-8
CASSLRTSGANTGELFF
TGTGCCAGCAGCCTAAGGACTAGCGGGGCGAACACCGGGGAGCTGTTTTTT
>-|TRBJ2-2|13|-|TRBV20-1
CSATRANTGELFF
TGCAGCGCAACCCGGGCGAACACCGGGGAGCTGTTTTTT
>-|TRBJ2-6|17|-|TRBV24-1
CATSPRGLQSGANVLTF
TGTGCCACCAGTCCCAGGGGCCTCCAATCTGGGGCCAACGTCCTGACTTTC
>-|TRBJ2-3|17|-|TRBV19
CASSIDTVVFSTDTQYF
TGTGCCAGTAGTATAGATACGGTCGTGTTTAGCACAGATACGCAGTATTTT
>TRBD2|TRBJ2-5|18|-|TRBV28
CASSLLDLAASNQETQYF
TGTGCCAGCAGTTTGTTGGATCTAGCGGCCTCCAACCAAGAGACCCAGTACTTC
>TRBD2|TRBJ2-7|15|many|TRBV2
CASRGGLAGGNEQYF
TGTGCCAGCAGAGGGGGACTAGCGGGAGGGAACGAGCAGTACTTC
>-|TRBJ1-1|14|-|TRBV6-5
CASSYVALNTEAFF
TGTGCCAGCAGTTACGTAGCCTTGAACACTGAAGCTTTCTTT
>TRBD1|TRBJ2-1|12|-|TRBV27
CASSPQGDEQFF
TGTGCCAGCAGTCCTCAGGGGGATGAGCAGTTCTTC
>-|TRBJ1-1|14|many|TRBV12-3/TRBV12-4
CASTLQGVRTEAFF
TGTGCCAGCACCCTGCAGGGTGTTAGGACTGAAGCTTTCTTT
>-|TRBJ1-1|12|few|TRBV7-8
CASSLDPTEAFF
TGTGCCAGCAGCTTGGATCCCACTGAAGCTTTCTTT
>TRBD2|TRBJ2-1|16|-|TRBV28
CASSRPASGSRREQFF
TGTGCCAGCAGTCGGCCGGCTAGCGGGAGTAGGCGTGAGCAGTTCTTC
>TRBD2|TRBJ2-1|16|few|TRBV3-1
CASSHPSGSSYNEQFF
TGTGCCAGCAGCCACCCTAGCGGGAGCTCCTACAATGAGCAGTTCTTC
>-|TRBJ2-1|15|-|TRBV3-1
CASSWTASSYNEQFF
TGTGCCAGCAGCTGGACAGCTAGCTCCTACAATGAGCAGTTCTTC
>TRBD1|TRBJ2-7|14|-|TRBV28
CASSLDRVTYEQYF
TGTGCCAGCAGTTTAGACAGGGTAACCTACGAGCAGTACTTC
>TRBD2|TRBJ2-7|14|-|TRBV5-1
CASSLGSGNYEQYF
TGCGCCAGCAGCTTGGGTAGCGGGAATTACGAGCAGTACTTC
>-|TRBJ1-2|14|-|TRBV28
CASSLYQGPNGYTF
TGTGCCAGCAGTTTGTATCAGGGTCCGAATGGCTACACCTTC
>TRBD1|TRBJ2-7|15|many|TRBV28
CASSRAGTGVSEQYF
TGTGCCAGCAGTAGGGCCGGGACAGGGGTTTCCGAGCAGTACTTC
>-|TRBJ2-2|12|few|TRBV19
CASSPGPGELFF
TGTGCCAGTAGTCCAGGCCCCGGGGAGCTGTTTTTT
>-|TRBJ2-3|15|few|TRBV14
CASSQDRHSTDTQYF
TGTGCCAGCAGCCAAGATCGTCATAGCACAGATACGCAGTATTTT
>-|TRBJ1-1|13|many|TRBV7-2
CASSSTTGSGAFF
TGTGCCAGCAGCTCTACGACCGGGTCCGGGGCTTTCTTT